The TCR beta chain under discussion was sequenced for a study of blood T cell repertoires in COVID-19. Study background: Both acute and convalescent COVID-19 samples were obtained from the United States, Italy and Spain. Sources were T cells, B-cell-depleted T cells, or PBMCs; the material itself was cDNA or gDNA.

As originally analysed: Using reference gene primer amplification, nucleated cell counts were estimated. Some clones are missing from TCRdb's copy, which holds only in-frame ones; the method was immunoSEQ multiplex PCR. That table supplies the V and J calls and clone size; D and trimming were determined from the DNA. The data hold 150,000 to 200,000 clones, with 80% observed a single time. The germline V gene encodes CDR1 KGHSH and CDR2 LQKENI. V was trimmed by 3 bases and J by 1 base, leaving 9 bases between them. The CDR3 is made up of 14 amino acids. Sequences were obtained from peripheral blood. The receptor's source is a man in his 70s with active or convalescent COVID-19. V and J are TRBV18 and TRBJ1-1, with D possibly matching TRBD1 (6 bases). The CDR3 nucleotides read TGTGCCAGCTCACCTGGACAGCGGAACACTGAAGCTTTCTTT. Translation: CASSPGQRNTEAFF.